Following are 24 T cell receptor beta chains from one sample sequenced in a study of identifying expanded T cells in peripheral blood (dated by TCRdb to between 2018 and 2020). The library was made by the immunoSEQ multiplex PCR assay. TCRdb holds this immuneACCESS table with in-frame rearrangements only. Some clones are missing; in checked studies, unresolved V genes explain under half, and the rest has no known cause. This sample has roughly 130,000 clones in its table, and 70% to 90% of those were observed once. Clones ranked in the top ten supply approximately 8% of the sample. Sample: blood. The source of these receptors is a person between 18 and 75 years old in good health.

The rearrangement joins TRBV28 to TRBJ2-7, with TRBD1 identical over 8 bases. CDR3 length: 13 residues. The germline CDR1 and CDR2 sequences are MDHEN and SYDVKM. Unmatched junction bases numbered 3, after V lost 5 bases and J lost 3 bases. The chain's CDR3 is CASSPGQVYEQYF. The CDR3 DNA reads TGTGCCAGCAGTCCGGGACAGGTCTACGAGCAGTACTTC.

This clone showed up just a few times. The CDR3 coding sequence is TGCGCCAGCAGGGGCAGGGACGATCAGCCCCAGCATTTT. Amino acids: CASRGRDDQPQHF. This sequence joins TRBV5-1 and TRBJ1-5, with D possibly TRBD1 on 5 matching bases. The CDR3 loop spans 13 amino acids. The V end was cut by 5 bases, the J end by 5 bases, with 11 bases between. Germline-derived CDR1 and CDR2 are SGHRS and YFSETQ.

The chain uses TRBV28 and TRBJ1-2, with D hard to call. The CDR3 is 11 amino acids. From germline, CDR1 is MDHEN and CDR2 SYDVKM. The V end lost 6 bases, the J end lost 1 base, and 3 bases lay between the germline ends. In DNA form, the CDR3 reads TGTGCCAGCAGGGATAACTATGGCTACACCTTC. Translated: CASRDNYGYTF.

This clone showed up just once. The chain joins TRBV6-6 to TRBJ2-5; either TRBD1 or TRBD2 may fit D (5 bases each). V was cut by 6 bases and J by 2 bases, with 16 bases left in between. This CDR3 has 15 residues. CDR1 is MNHNY, CDR2 SVGAGI, per germline (reference sequence). CDR3 DNA: TGTGCCAGCAGCCGGGGACCGGACCTTCAAGAGACCCAGTACTTC. It specifies CASSRGPDLQETQYF.

This clone was seen once. The J gene is TRBJ2-1, the V gene TRBV7-2; D uncertain. CDR1 SGHTA and CDR2 FQGNSA come from the germline V gene. This CDR3 has 14 residues. V gave up 5 bases and J gave up 8 bases, with 16 bases separating them. CDR3 loop: CASSQLVQLDEQFF. The CDR3 DNA follows: TGTGCCAGCAGCCAACTGGTCCAGCTTGATGAGCAGTTCTTC.

The chain is built from TRBV7-9 and TRBJ2-1, with D perhaps TRBD1 or TRBD2 (5 bases each). CDR1 and CDR2 from the germline V gene are SEHNR and FQNEAQ (reference sequence). With 3 bases removed from V and 5 bases from J, the gap between germline ends came to 17 bases. The CDR3 extends over 16 amino acids. The DNA of the CDR3 is TGTGCCAGCAGCTTGTGGGGCGGGCTTTTGGACAATGAGCAGTTCTTC. Protein product: CASSLWGGLLDNEQFF. Drawing the rest from reference TRBV7-9 and TRBJ2-1, the complete variable domain is DTGVSQNPRHKITKRGQNVTFRCDPISEHNRLYWYRQTLGQGPEFLTYFQNEAQLEKSRLLSDRFSAERPKGSFSTLEIQRTEQGDSAMYLCASSLWGGLLDNEQFFGPGTRLTVL.

This clone was seen once. The V call is TRBV7-9, the J call TRBJ1-1; the D gene is possibly TRBD1 (5 bases). In germline, CDR1 is SEHNR, CDR2 FQNEAQ (reference sequence). The V and J ends lost 8 bases and 4 bases respectively, with 17 bases between them. The CDR3 length is 14 residues. The CDR3 spells CASVGRGIGTEAFF. CDR3 coding DNA: TGTGCCAGCGTAGGTCGGGGGATTGGCACTGAAGCTTTCTTT. Combining the CDR3 with reference TRBV7-9 and TRBJ1-1 gives the whole variable domain DTGVSQNPRHKITKRGQNVTFRCDPISEHNRLYWYRQTLGQGPEFLTYFQNEAQLEKSRLLSDRFSAERPKGSFSTLEIQRTEQGDSAMYLCASVGRGIGTEAFFGQGTRLTVV.

The chain links TRBV6-6 to TRBJ1-2, with 7 bases lining up with TRBD1. Per germline, CDR1 MNHNY and CDR2 SVGAGI (reference sequence). CDR3 length: 15 residues. V lost 6 bases to trimming and J lost 8 bases; unmatched junction nucleotides: 15. CDR3 sequence: CASRPVGTDHWGYTF. The DNA of the CDR3 is TGTGCCAGCAGACCGGTGGGGACAGACCATTGGGGCTACACCTTC.

This rearrangement joins TRBV7-9 to TRBJ1-4; D is uncertain. This CDR3 region has 15 residues. V was trimmed by 5 bases and J by 6 bases, leaving 16 bases between them. From germline, CDR1 is SEHNR and CDR2 FQNEAQ (reference sequence). In DNA form, the CDR3 reads TGTGCCAGCAGCCATTACAGTACCGCCTATGAAAAACTGTTTTTT. Translated: CASSHYSTAYEKLFF.

The chain has TRBV5-1 and TRBJ2-1; D possibly corresponds to TRBD1 (6 bases). Trimming removed 5 bases from V and 0 bases from J, with 12 bases in between. CDR1 and CDR2 (germline): SGHRS, YFSETQ. This CDR3 contains 15 residues. CDR3 coding DNA: TGCGCCAGCAGAGTGACAGGTAGCTCCTACAATGAGCAGTTCTTC. It encodes CASRVTGSSYNEQFF.

The chain combines TRBV7-2 with TRBJ2-7; 9 positions match TRBD1. CDR1 SGHTA and CDR2 FQGNSA come from the germline V gene. V lost 5 bases, J lost 3 bases, and 5 bases stayed unmatched. The CDR3 loop spans 14 amino acids. CDR3 coding DNA: TGTGCCAGCAGCGCAAACAGGGGGCTCTACGAGCAGTACTTC. Translated, it gives CASSANRGLYEQYF.

This clone was seen once. V usage is TRBV7-2 and J usage is TRBJ1-1; possible D gene TRBD1, 5 bases. CDR3 length: 16 amino acids. The V gene lost 0 bases and the J gene lost 4 bases, with 15 bases spanning the gap. The V gene's germline CDR1 is SGHTA and CDR2 FQGNSA. The CDR3, as DNA: TGTGCCAGCAGCTTAGCGGGGCGGTGGGAGGGCACTGAAGCTTTCTTT. It yields the protein CASSLAGRWEGTEAFF.

The chain joins TRBV25-1 to TRBJ2-7; D gene unclear. Germline V gene sequence: CDR1 MGHDK, CDR2 SYGVNS. This CDR3 spans 16 amino acids. The germline V and J ends were trimmed by 1 base and 2 bases, with 15 bases remaining between them. CDR3 sequence (DNA): TGTGCCAGCAGTGAATCTGGACCCCGAAGACCCTACGAGCAGTACTTC. This translates into CASSESGPRRPYEQYF.

The chain has TRBV27 and TRBJ1-1; possibly TRBD1 for D (5 bases). The CDR3 extends over 18 amino acids. The germline V gene has CDR1 MNHEY and CDR2 SMNVEV (reference sequence). Trimming shortened V by 2 bases and J by 2 bases, and 21 bases separated the two germline ends. The CDR3 DNA sequence: TGTGCCAGCAGTTTAACCCCCCCCGGGACCTATTTAAACACTGAAGCTTTCTTT. Its translation: CASSLTPPGTYLNTEAFF.

The rearrangement links TRBV4-2 to TRBJ1-3; no reliable D call. Trimming stripped 3 bases from V and 4 bases from J, with 4 bases between. The V gene's germline CDR1 is LGHNA and CDR2 YNFKEQ. CDR3 length equals 12 residues. The CDR3 DNA reads TGTGCCAGCAGCCAGGGGGGAAACACCATATATTTT. Its translation is CASSQGGNTIYF.

The V and J genes are TRBV19 and TRBJ1-2, with D maybe TRBD1 (5 bases). The CDR3 runs 17 residues. Between the trimmed V and J ends, which lost 2 bases and 0 bases, there was a span of 16 bases. CDR1 is LNHDA, CDR2 SQIVND, per germline (reference sequence). The CDR3 region has the DNA TGTGCCAGTAGTATAAGACAGTTTGTAGAAGCTAACTATGGCTACACCTTC. Its protein is CASSIRQFVEANYGYTF.

V gene TRBV28 combines with J gene TRBJ1-2; a weak D match, TRBD1 (5 bases). The CDR3 has 15 amino acids. Germline loops: CDR1 MDHEN, CDR2 SYDVKM. Trimming shortened V by 5 bases and J by 1 base, and 14 bases separated the two germline ends. In DNA form, the CDR3 reads TGTGCCAGCAGTCTACGGGGGGGGTTTAACTATGGCTACACCTTC. It codes for CASSLRGGFNYGYTF.

V and J are TRBV18 and TRBJ2-7, with D unclear. V lost 0 bases and J 0 bases, leaving 6 bases between the germline ends. The germline V gene has CDR1 KGHSH and CDR2 LQKENI. CDR3 size: 14 residues. CDR3 DNA: TGTGCCAGCTCACCACCGTCCTTCTCCTACGAGCAGTACTTC. Its translation is CASSPPSFSYEQYF.

This chain joins TRBV9 and TRBJ2-3, with 11 positions matching TRBD2. Trimming removed 5 bases from V and 4 bases from J; junction bases left unmatched: 6. Germline V gene sequence: CDR1 SGDLS, CDR2 YYNGEE. The CDR3 is made up of 15 amino acids. The DNA for the CDR3 is TGTGCCAGCAGTCGTAGCGGGAGGGCCCCAGATACGCAGTATTTT. Translation: CASSRSGRAPDTQYF. Supplemented by reference TRBV9 and TRBJ2-3, the full variable domain reads DSGVTQTPKHLITATGQRVTLRCSPRSGDLSVYWYQQSLDQGLQFLIQYYNGEERAKGNILERFSAQQFPDLHSELNLSSLELGDSALYFCASSRSGRAPDTQYFGPGTRLTVL.

The V gene is TRBV30, the J gene TRBJ2-2; TRBD1 matches 8 bases. With V trimmed by 3 bases and J by 5 bases, 5 bases remained unmatched. This CDR3 contains 14 residues. Germline values: CDR1 GTSNPN, CDR2 SVGIG (reference sequence). Here the CDR3 reads CAWRPGGWTGELFF. The CDR3, as DNA: TGTGCCTGGAGGCCAGGGGGCTGGACCGGGGAGCTGTTTTTT.

The rearrangement links TRBV6-5 to TRBJ2-7, with no clear D. V lost 2 bases and J 5 bases, leaving 10 bases between the germline ends. Germline V lookup: CDR1 MNHEY, CDR2 SVGAGI. This CDR3 has 13 residues. The CDR3 nucleotides are TGTGCCAGCAGTTACGGAAGGGTCAACGAGCAGTACTTC. This codes for CASSYGRVNEQYF.

The rearrangement links TRBV6-6 to TRBJ1-1; 7 positions agree with TRBD1. This CDR3 has 13 amino acids. Germline loops: CDR1 MNHNY, CDR2 SVGAGI (reference sequence). With 5 bases clipped from V and 11 bases from J, the junction kept 11 bases outside the gene matches. The CDR3 protein is CASSPISQGWAFF. Here the CDR3 DNA reads TGTGCCAGCAGTCCTATTTCACAGGGGTGGGCTTTCTTT.

This chain connects TRBV5-6 to TRBJ1-2; 8 bases map to TRBD1. From germline, CDR1 is SGHDT and CDR2 YYEEEE. The CDR3 runs to 13 residues. The V segment lost 4 bases and the J segment 8 bases; nucleotides outside the gene matches: 7. The CDR3 reads CASSGQGVRGYTF. The DNA for the CDR3 is TGTGCCAGCAGCGGACAGGGAGTGAGGGGCTACACCTTC.

This rearrangement joins TRBV5-6 to TRBJ2-7, with unresolved D. This CDR3 has 14 amino acids. Germline lookup yields CDR1 SGHDT and CDR2 YYEEEE. Trimming stripped 0 bases from V and 0 bases from J, with 7 bases between. CDR3 sequence (DNA): TGTGCCAGCAGCTTGGGGCAGACCTCCTACGAGCAGTACTTC. Translated, it gives CASSLGQTSYEQYF.